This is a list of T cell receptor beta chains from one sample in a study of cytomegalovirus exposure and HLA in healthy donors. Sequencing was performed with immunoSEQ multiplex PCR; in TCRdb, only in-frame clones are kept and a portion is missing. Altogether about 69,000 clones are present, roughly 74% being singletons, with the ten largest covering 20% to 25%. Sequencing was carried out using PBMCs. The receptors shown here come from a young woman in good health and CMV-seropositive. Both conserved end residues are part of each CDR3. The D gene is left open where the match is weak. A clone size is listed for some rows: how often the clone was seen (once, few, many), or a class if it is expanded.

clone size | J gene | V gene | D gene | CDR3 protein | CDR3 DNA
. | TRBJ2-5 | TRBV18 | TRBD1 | CASSPTQGAETQYF | TGTGCCAGCTCACCGACACAGGGGGCGGAGACCCAGTACTTC
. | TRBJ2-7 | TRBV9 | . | CASSVGVSAYEQYF | TGTGCCAGCAGCGTAGGAGTCTCCGCCTACGAGCAGTACTTC
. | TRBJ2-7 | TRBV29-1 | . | CSAKQGPSYYEQYF | TGCAGCGCGAAACAGGGCCCCAGCTACTACGAGCAGTACTTC
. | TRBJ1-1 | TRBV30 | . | CAWRGPWRDTEAFF | TGTGCCTGGAGAGGGCCGTGGCGGGACACTGAAGCTTTCTTT
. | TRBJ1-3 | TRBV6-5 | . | CASSLGQLGNTIYF | TGTGCCAGCAGCCTAGGACAGCTCGGAAACACCATATATTTT
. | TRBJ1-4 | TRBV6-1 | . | CASSDLWTEEKLFF | TGTGCCAGCAGTGATTTATGGACAGAGGAAAAACTGTTTTTT
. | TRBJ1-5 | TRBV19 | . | CASHDRGSNQPQHF | TGTGCCAGCCACGATAGAGGTAGCAATCAGCCCCAGCATTTT
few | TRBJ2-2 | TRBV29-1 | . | CSAYMNTGELFF | TGCAGCGCGTACATGAACACCGGGGAGCTGTTTTTT
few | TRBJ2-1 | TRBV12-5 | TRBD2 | CASGNPSGSYSEQFF | TGTGCTAGTGGTAACCCTAGCGGGAGTTATAGTGAGCAGTTCTTC
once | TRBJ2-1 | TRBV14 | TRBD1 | CASSVNRGRGEQFF | TGTGCCAGCAGCGTTAACAGGGGGCGGGGTGAGCAGTTCTTC
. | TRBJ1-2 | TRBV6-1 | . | CASSEAKGANYGYTF | TGTGCCAGCAGTGAAGCCAAGGGGGCTAACTATGGCTACACCTTC
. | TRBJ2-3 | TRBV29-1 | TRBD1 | CSAGQGVLLTQYF | TGCAGCGCCGGACAGGGGGTATTATTGACGCAGTATTTT
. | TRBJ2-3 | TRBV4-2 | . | CASSQVGMSTDTQYF | TGTGCCAGCAGCCAAGTCGGGATGAGCACAGATACGCAGTATTTT
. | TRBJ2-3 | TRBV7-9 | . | CASTGRGSADTQYF | TGTGCCAGCACTGGTAGGGGGTCGGCAGATACGCAGTATTTT
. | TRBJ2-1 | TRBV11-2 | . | CASSLAGAGYEQFF | TGTGCCAGCAGCTTAGCGGGAGCTGGGTATGAGCAGTTCTTC
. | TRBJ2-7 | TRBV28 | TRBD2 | CASSLRGGHYEQYF | TGTGCCAGCAGTTTACGCGGGGGGCACTACGAGCAGTACTTC
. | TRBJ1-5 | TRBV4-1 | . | CASSHVGMGPQHF | TGCGCCAGCAGCCACGTGGGCATGGGGCCCCAGCATTTT
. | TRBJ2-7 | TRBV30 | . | CAWSKGGGSYEQYF | TGTGCCTGGAGTAAAGGAGGCGGCTCCTACGAGCAGTACTTC
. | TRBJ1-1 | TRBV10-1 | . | CASSGQLNTEAFF | TGCGCCAGCAGTGGACAGTTGAACACTGAAGCTTTCTTT
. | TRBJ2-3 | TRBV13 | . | CASRKEADTQYF | TGTGCCAGCAGAAAAGAGGCGGATACGCAGTATTTT
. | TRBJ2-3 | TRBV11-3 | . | CASSPTPDTDTQYF | TGTGCCAGCAGCCCGACTCCAGATACAGATACGCAGTATTTT
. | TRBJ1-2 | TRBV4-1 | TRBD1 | CASSLQHGTGIILSGYTF | TGCGCCAGCAGCCTACAACACGGGACAGGGATCATTTTGAGTGGCTACACCTTC
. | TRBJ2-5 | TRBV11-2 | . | CASSLFVGAIEETQYF | TGTGCCAGCAGCTTATTTGTGGGAGCGATAGAAGAGACCCAGTACTTC
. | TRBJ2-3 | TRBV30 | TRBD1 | CAWSVPLVRTGTFTDTQYF | TGTGCCTGGAGTGTACCTCTAGTCAGGACAGGAACCTTCACAGATACGCAGTATTTT
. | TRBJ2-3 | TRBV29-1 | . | CSVVQYLDTQYF | TGCAGCGTTGTTCAGTATCTAGATACGCAGTATTTT
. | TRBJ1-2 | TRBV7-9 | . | CASSSPVGNYGYTF | TGTGCCAGCAGCTCCCCGGTCGGTAACTATGGCTACACCTTC
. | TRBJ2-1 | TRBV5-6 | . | CASSNHLGNEQFF | TGTGCCAGCAGCAACCACCTAGGAAATGAGCAGTTCTTC
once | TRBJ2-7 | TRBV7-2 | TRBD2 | CASSLGAGNEQYF | TGTGCCAGCAGCTTAGGAGCGGGAAACGAGCAGTACTTC
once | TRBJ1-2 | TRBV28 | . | CASSGRVVGYTF | TGTGCCAGCAGTGGGAGGGTTGTGGGCTACACCTTC
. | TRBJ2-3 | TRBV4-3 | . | CASSQRYLASSTDTQYF | TGCGCCAGCAGCCAACGTTACCTAGCCTCTAGCACAGATACGCAGTATTTT
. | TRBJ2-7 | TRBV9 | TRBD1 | CASSSQGAEEQYF | TGTGCCAGCAGCTCACAGGGGGCAGAAGAGCAGTACTTC
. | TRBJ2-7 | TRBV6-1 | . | CASRLEYYEQYF | TGTGCCAGCAGATTGGAGTACTACGAGCAGTACTTC
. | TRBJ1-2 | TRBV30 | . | CAWTGNPSSGYTF | TGTGCCTGGACAGGAAACCCTTCCAGTGGCTACACCTTC
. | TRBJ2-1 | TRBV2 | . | CASSGISGNEQFF | TGTGCCAGCAGCGGGATATCGGGTAATGAGCAGTTCTTC
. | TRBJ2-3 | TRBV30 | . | CACRRRGSPSTDTQYF | TGTGCCTGTAGACGTCGGGGATCACCTAGCACAGATACGCAGTATTTT
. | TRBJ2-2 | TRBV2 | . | CASSQTNTGELFF | TGTGCCAGCTCCCAGACGAACACCGGGGAGCTGTTTTTT
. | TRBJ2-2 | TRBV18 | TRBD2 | CASSPILAGETGELFF | TGTGCCAGCTCACCTATTCTAGCGGGAGAGACCGGGGAGCTGTTTTTT
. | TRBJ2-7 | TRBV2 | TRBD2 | CASRDSGKYEQYF | TGTGCCAGCAGGGATAGCGGGAAATACGAGCAGTACTTC
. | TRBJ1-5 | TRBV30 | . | CAWSKGAGRDQPQHF | TGTGCCTGGAGTAAAGGGGCAGGGAGGGATCAGCCCCAGCATTTT
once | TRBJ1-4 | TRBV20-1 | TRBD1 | CSAREDRRLFF | TGCAGTGCTAGAGAGGACAGGAGATTGTTTTTT
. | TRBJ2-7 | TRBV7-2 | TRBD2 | CASSLTSGSHEQYF | TGTGCCAGCAGCTTAACTAGCGGGAGCCACGAGCAGTACTTC
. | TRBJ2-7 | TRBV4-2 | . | CASSSQGDEQYF | TGTGCCAGCAGCTCACAGGGAGACGAGCAGTACTTC
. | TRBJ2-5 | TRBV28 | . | CASAKQGRTQYF | TGTGCCAGCGCTAAACAAGGGAGGACCCAGTACTTC
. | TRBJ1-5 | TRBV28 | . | CASSLGGANQPQHF | TGTGCCAGCAGTTTAGGCGGGGCCAATCAGCCCCAGCATTTT
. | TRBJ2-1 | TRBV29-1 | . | CSVPTQGISYNEQFF | TGCAGCGTTCCGACCCAGGGGATATCTTACAATGAGCAGTTCTTC
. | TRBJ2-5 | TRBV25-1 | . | CASSEAWRGETQYF | TGTGCCAGCAGTGAAGCTTGGCGAGGGGAGACCCAGTACTTC
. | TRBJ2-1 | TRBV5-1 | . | CASSLVGIEQFF | TGCGCCAGCAGCTTAGTCGGGATTGAGCAGTTCTTC
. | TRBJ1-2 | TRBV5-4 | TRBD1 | CASSSDRGPYGYTF | TGTGCCAGCAGCTCAGACAGGGGGCCCTATGGCTACACCTTC
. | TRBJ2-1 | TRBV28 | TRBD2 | CASSGPGLAGTEQFF | TGTGCCAGCAGTGGTCCGGGACTAGCGGGAACTGAGCAGTTCTTC
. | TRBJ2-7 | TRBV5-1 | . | CASGRTGSYEQYF | TGCGCCAGCGGACGAACAGGGTCCTACGAGCAGTACTTC
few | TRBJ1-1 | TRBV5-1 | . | CASSLDKGEAFF | TGCGCCAGCAGCTTGGACAAGGGGGAAGCTTTCTTT
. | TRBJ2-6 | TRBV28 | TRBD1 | CASKTGGSGANVLTF | TGTGCCAGCAAAACAGGGGGCTCTGGGGCCAACGTCCTGACTTTC
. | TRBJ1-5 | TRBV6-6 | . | CASSFEGGPQPQHF | TGTGCCAGCAGTTTCGAGGGAGGGCCCCAGCCCCAGCATTTT